The 25 T cell receptor beta chains given below trace back to one sample, sequenced in a study of regulatory T cells in long-lasting Graves disease. Both iRepertoire HTBI primers and Arm-PCR of CDR3 regions were used to build the TCR beta libraries. TCRdb processed the multiplex PCR reads anew with MiXCR; each CDR3 protein has one entry. The sample consists of around 400,000 distinct CDR3 sequences, 15% to 17% of them appearing once. Time point meaning: newly diagnosed GD, antithyroid drugs for less than 3 months. Extracted PBMC RNA gave rise to the TCR library. The material was peripheral blood mononuclear cells (PBMCs), obtained at new diagnosis, from a patient treated with antithyroid drugs. Receptor source: a female donor with Graves disease.

The chain joins TRBV2 to TRBJ1-5, with 10 positions matching TRBD1. Germline V CDR1 and CDR2: SNHLY, FYNNEI. CDR3 length equals 15 residues. With V trimmed by 5 bases and J by 3 bases, 4 bases remained unmatched. For the CDR3, the DNA is TGTGCCAGCAGTCGACAGGGGGCTTACAATCAGCCCCAGCATTTT. Encoded protein: CASSRQGAYNQPQHF.

This clonotype was found many times. The gene calls are TRBV27 and TRBJ1-2; D is possibly TRBD1 (6 bases). V lost 5 bases and J 4 bases, leaving 23 bases between the germline ends. The CDR3 extends over 17 amino acids. In germline, CDR1 is MNHEY, CDR2 SMNVEV (reference sequence). The CDR3 region has the DNA TGTGCCAGCAGTCCCTCGATGGCGGGGGGCGGTGGCTATGGCTACACCTTC. It translates to CASSPSMAGGGGYGYTF.

Remarks on this clonotype: A read error is possible here, since a much larger clone lies one base away. The chain is built from TRBV6-1 and TRBJ2-1; TRBD1 is a possible D gene (5 bases). In germline, CDR1 is MNHNS, CDR2 SASEGT. Trimming removed 8 bases at V and 10 bases at J, with 30 bases between. This CDR3 has 17 residues. The CDR3 here is CASAPFLRQRSSYEQFF. CDR3 in DNA: TGTGCCAGCGCCCCCTTCCTGAGACAGCGCTCTTCCTACGAGCAGTTCTTC.

V gene TRBV4-2 combines with J gene TRBJ2-1; possible D gene TRBD2, 5 bases. Deletions cut 2 bases from V and 9 bases from J, with 14 bases between. CDR1 LGHNA and CDR2 YNFKEQ come from the germline V gene. The CDR3 spans 14 residues. This CDR3 is CASSQPWTDREQFF. DNA of the CDR3: TGTGCCAGCAGCCAACCCTGGACTGACCGTGAGCAGTTCTTC.

CDR3 sequence (DNA): TGCAGTGCTAAAACCCCCGGGCAGAACACTGAAGCTTTCTTT. Encoded protein: CSAKTPGQNTEAFF. The chain carries TRBV20-1 and TRBJ1-1; no clear D. The CDR3 is 14 residues long. Trimming took off 4 bases at V and 1 base at J, with 13 bases between the two ends. Germline V gene data show CDR1 as DFQATT and CDR2 as SNEGSKA (reference sequence).

This clonotype was counted a few times. The V and J genes are TRBV10-3 and TRBJ1-2; D is uncertain. Germline loops: CDR1 ENHRY, CDR2 SYGVKD. This CDR3 region has 14 residues. V shed 3 bases and J shed 4 bases, with 12 bases lying between them. The CDR3 spells CAISEGPARYGYTF. CDR3 nucleotide sequence: TGTGCCATCAGTGAAGGGCCGGCCCGCTATGGCTACACCTTC.

This clonotype came up many times. V and J are TRBV28 and TRBJ2-5; 10 bases match TRBD2. With 1 base clipped from V and 3 bases from J, the junction kept 5 bases outside the gene matches. Per the germline V gene, CDR1 is MDHEN and CDR2 is SYDVKM. The CDR3 covers 16 residues. The CDR3 nucleotides are TGTGCCAGCAGTTTATTTAGCGGGAGGAGGGAAGAGACCCAGTACTTC. Translating it yields CASSLFSGRREETQYF.

The table lists this clonotype with many counts. CDR3 sequence: CASSLDDWGNTEAFF. DNA of the CDR3: TGCGCCAGCAGCTTGGATGACTGGGGGAACACTGAAGCTTTCTTT. The chain joins TRBV5-1 to TRBJ1-1; D unclear. The V and J ends lost 0 bases and 1 base respectively, with 10 bases between them. The CDR3 is made up of 15 amino acids. The germline V gene encodes CDR1 SGHRS and CDR2 YFSETQ.

This clonotype was counted between two and nine times. The CDR3 reads CGAAQLPGWEGQGPEQFF. CDR3 nucleotide sequence: TGTGGCGCGGCCCAGCTACCCGGGTGGGAGGGCCAGGGTCCCGAGCAGTTCTTC. The J gene is TRBJ2-1, the V gene TRBV28; 7 positions agree with TRBD2. This CDR3 comprises 18 residues. Germline CDR1 and CDR2: MDHEN and SYDVKM.

The V and J genes are TRBV6-2 or TRBV6-3 and TRBJ2-5, with D perhaps matching TRBD1 or TRBD2 (5 bases each). The CDR3 is 15 residues long. From germline, CDR1 is MNHEY and CDR2 SVGEGT. The V and J ends lost 4 bases and 7 bases respectively, with 19 bases between them. The CDR3 DNA sequence: TGTGCCAGCAGTTCCCCCCGAAGGGGCCGGGGGACCCAGTACTTC. Amino acids: CASSSPRRGRGTQYF.

Ten or more counts support this clonotype. The V and J genes are TRBV5-1 and TRBJ1-6, with 7 bases matching TRBD1. The CDR3 extends over 15 amino acids. Trimming at V came to 2 bases and at J to 7 bases, leaving 6 bases not matched to a gene. Germline V gives CDR1 SGHRS, CDR2 YFSETQ. Here the CDR3 reads CASSLRQGWNSPLHF. As DNA, the CDR3 is TGCGCCAGCAGCTTACGACAGGGTTGGAATTCACCCCTCCACTTT. Combining the CDR3 with reference TRBV5-1 and TRBJ1-6 gives the whole variable domain KAGVTQTPRYLIKTRGQQVTLSCSPISGHRSVSWYQQTPGQGLQFLFEYFSETQRNKGNFPGRFSGRQFSNSRSEMNVSTLELGDSALYLCASSLRQGWNSPLHFGNGTRLTVT.

This clonotype has ten or more counts. The chain has TRBV3-1 and TRBJ2-4; D call uncertain. Germline assignment: CDR1 LGHDT and CDR2 YNNKEL (reference sequence). V was pared by 1 base and J by 7 bases, with 11 bases between. This CDR3 comprises 14 residues. The CDR3 DNA reads as TGTGCCAGCAGCCAAGGGGTAGCTCGGAACATTCAGTACTTC. This sequence encodes CASSQGVARNIQYF.

The CDR3 sequence: CATSDPAGGSAQPQHF. CDR3 nucleotide sequence: TGTGCCACCAGTGACCCGGCAGGGGGCAGCGCTCAGCCCCAGCATTTT. The chain links TRBV24-1 to TRBJ1-5; 8 bases match TRBD1. J lost 6 bases, V lost 4 bases, and 10 bases had no gene match. The CDR3 has 16 residues. The germline V gene encodes CDR1 KGHDR and CDR2 SFDVKD.

This clonotype has at least ten counts. The genes are TRBV15 and TRBJ1-5; D may be TRBD1 (6 bases). Germline-derived CDR1 and CDR2 are LNHNV and YYDKDF (reference sequence). The ends were cut back, 8 bases at V and 7 bases at J, with 12 bases in the middle. CDR3 size: 12 residues. The CDR3 nucleotides read TGTGCCACCGCCAGGGACATCCAGCCCCAGCATTTT. This encodes CATARDIQPQHF.

This sequence joins TRBV7-3 and TRBJ1-5, with D possibly TRBD1 on 6 matching bases. With 2 bases removed from V and 4 bases from J, the gap between germline ends came to 15 bases. This CDR3 contains 16 residues. Germline V gene sequence: CDR1 SGHTA, CDR2 FQGTGA. The CDR3 nucleotides read TGTGCCAGCAGCTTAGAGGACAGAAGGGAAAATCAGCCCCAGCATTTT. It yields the protein CASSLEDRRENQPQHF.

As to this clonotype: Only one base separates this from a far larger clonotype, so it likely reflects a read error. J is TRBJ1-5 and V is TRBV27; D remains ambiguous. The V end lost 3 bases, the J end lost 3 bases, and 6 bases lay between the germline ends. The CDR3 sequence is 13 residues long. The germline CDR1 and CDR2 sequences are MNHEY and SMNVEV (reference sequence). The CDR3 protein is CASSFGLNQPQHF. CDR3 nucleotides: TGTGCCAGCAGTTTCGGACTCAATCAGCCCCAGCATTTT.

The chain joins TRBV2 to TRBJ1-1; 7 positions agree with TRBD1. The germline gives CDR1 SNHLY, CDR2 FYNNEI. CDR3 length: 13 residues. Trimming removed 10 bases from V and 0 bases from J; junction bases left unmatched: 5. CDR3 in amino acids: CATSTGMNTEAFF. In DNA form, the CDR3 reads TGTGCCACTTCGACAGGGATGAACACTGAAGCTTTCTTT.

In this sample, this clonotype turned up many times. The genes are TRBV11-3 and TRBJ2-3; D could derive from TRBD1 or TRBD2 (5 bases each). The germline CDR1 and CDR2 sequences are SGHNT and YENEEA. This CDR3 region has 15 residues. V was pared by 8 bases and J by 2 bases, with 17 bases between. The CDR3 coding sequence is TGTGCCAGCTCGAGGGGCGCGACGATCACAGATACGCAGTATTTT. Translating it yields CASSRGATITDTQYF.

This clonotype was seen at least ten times. This chain joins TRBV27 and TRBJ1-1; D gene uncertain. The CDR3 has 13 residues. Germline lookup yields CDR1 MNHEY and CDR2 SMNVEV (reference sequence). V gave up 6 bases and J gave up 1 base, with 9 bases separating them. As DNA, the CDR3 is TGTGCCAGCAGGTTAGCAGGGAACACTGAAGCTTTCTTT. Its translation: CASRLAGNTEAFF.

In this sample, this clonotype turned up many times. The chain carries TRBV6-2 or TRBV6-3 and TRBJ2-7; 12 bases align to TRBD2. The ends lost 6 bases at V and 2 bases at J; junction bases unmatched: 5. The CDR3 extends over 15 amino acids. The germline CDR1 and CDR2 sequences are MNHEY and SVGEGT. The CDR3 nucleotides are TGTGCCAGCAGCCCCCTAGCGGGAGGGGCCTACGAGCAGTACTTC. It yields the protein CASSPLAGGAYEQYF.

This clonotype has at least ten counts. The J gene is TRBJ1-1, the V gene TRBV30; the match to TRBD1 covers 8 bases. This CDR3 has 16 residues. J gave up 5 bases and V 1 base, and 12 bases lay outside the gene matches. Germline-derived CDR1 and CDR2 are GTSNPN and SVGIG (reference sequence). CDR3 DNA sequence: TGTGCCTGGAGTGCCACCGGCACAGGGGGGTGGACTGAAGCTTTCTTT. Protein sequence: CAWSATGTGGWTEAFF. The whole variable domain, remainder taken from reference TRBV30 and TRBJ1-1, is SQTIHQWPATLVQPVGSPLSLECTVEGTSNPNLYWYRQAAGRGLQLLFYSVGIGQISSEVPQNLSASRPQDRQFILSSKKLLLSDSGFYLCAWSATGTGGWTEAFFGQGTRLTVV.

Concerning this clonotype itself: As the CDR3 is not closed by the conserved phenylalanine or tryptophan, this likely results from a read error. This sequence joins TRBV4-1 and TRBJ2-1; 8 bases fit TRBD2. The CDR3 has 19 amino acids. V lost 1 base, J lost 7 bases, and 18 bases stayed unmatched. CDR1 and CDR2 (germline): MGHRA, YSYEKL. CDR3 amino acids: CASSQVAGLALPFVNEQFL. CDR3 in DNA: TGCGCCAGCAGCCAAGTAGCAGGACTAGCTTTACCCTTTGTTAATGAGCAGTTCCTC.

In its sample, this clonotype was seen many times. The chain recombines TRBV3-1 with TRBJ1-2; D not resolved. Between the trimmed V and J ends, which lost 0 bases and 6 bases, there was a span of 11 bases. There are 14 residues in the CDR3. Looked up from germline, CDR1 is LGHDT and CDR2 is YNNKEL (reference sequence). The CDR3 here is CASSQDVAEDGYTF. The CDR3 DNA follows: TGTGCCAGCAGCCAAGATGTAGCAGAAGATGGCTACACCTTC.

This clonotype was found a few times. The gene calls are TRBV6-2 or TRBV6-3 and TRBJ1-3; D ambiguous. The germline gives CDR1 MNHEY, CDR2 SVGEGT. V lost 5 bases and J 0 bases, leaving 11 bases between the germline ends. There are 15 residues in the CDR3. The CDR3 here is CASSEVQLSGNTIYF. The CDR3 bases are TGTGCCAGCAGTGAGGTTCAGCTCTCTGGAAACACCATATATTTT.

This clonotype was counted at least ten times. This rearrangement joins TRBV18 to TRBJ1-1; D unclear. The CDR3 extends over 11 amino acids. V was pared by 4 bases and J by 6 bases, with 6 bases between. The germline V gene has CDR1 KGHSH and CDR2 LQKENI. Written as DNA, the CDR3 is TGTGCCAGCTCACTCTCGGCTGAAGCTTTCTTT. Amino acids: CASSLSAEAFF. Variable domain in full (rest from reference TRBV18 and TRBJ1-1): NAGVMQNPRHLVRRRGQEARLRCSPMKGHSHVYWYRQLPEEGLKFMVYLQKENIIDESGMPKERFSAEFPKEGPSILRIQQVVRGDSAAYFCASSLSAEAFFGQGTRLTVV.